One and the same sample provided the 12 T cell receptor beta chains below, sequenced in a study of T cells in Graves' hyperthyroidism and ophthalmopathy. Using RNA transcripts as the source, TCR beta CDR3 regions were amplified. First-round RT-PCR of the TCR CDR3 relied on the HTBI primer set. TCRdb analysed the multiplex PCR reads with MiXCR anew, one entry per CDR3 protein. The repertoire holds 600,000 or so distinct CDR3 sequences, 14% seen once, with 7% to 9% in the top ten. Sequences were obtained from blood. The receptor source for this set is a woman between 18 and 29 years old with Graves' ophthalmopathy.

The V call is TRBV19, the J call TRBJ2-1; D is unresolved. Germline V lookup: CDR1 LNHDA, CDR2 SQIVND (reference sequence). The CDR3 totals 14 residues. Trimming took 5 bases from V and 0 from J, leaving 8 bases between them. The CDR3 nucleotides are TGTGCCAGTAGTGGCTCCTACTCCTACAATGAGCAGTTCTTC. Protein sequence: CASSGSYSYNEQFF.

This clonotype was seen many times. The rearrangement joins TRBV28 to TRBJ2-2; D is uncertain. The CDR3 spans 14 residues. V shed 2 bases and J shed 4 bases, with 8 bases lying between them. Germline V CDR1 and CDR2: MDHEN, SYDVKM. The CDR3 spells CASSLVIATGELFF. The CDR3 DNA reads as TGTGCCAGCAGTTTAGTGATTGCCACCGGGGAGCTGTTTTTT.

This clonotype appeared a few times. The V call is TRBV6-5, the J call TRBJ2-5; 10 bases match TRBD2. The CDR3 runs 15 residues. After removal of 0 bases from V and 5 bases from J, the junction contained 3 bases not matched to a gene. Germline assignment: CDR1 MNHEY and CDR2 SVGAGI. This CDR3 reads CASSYSSSGSETQYF. CDR3 sequence (DNA): TGTGCCAGCAGTTACTCTTCTAGCGGGAGCGAGACCCAGTACTTC.

CDR3 DNA sequence: TGCGCCAGCAGCCAAGACGGGACACGAGTCGAAAAACTGTTTTTT. This translates into CASSQDGTRVEKLFF. V usage is TRBV4-1 and J usage is TRBJ1-4, with D perhaps matching TRBD1 (6 bases). Germline CDR1 is MGHRA and CDR2 is YSYEKL. Trimming removed 0 bases at V and 8 bases at J, with 13 bases between. This CDR3 comprises 15 residues.

Many counts were recorded for this clonotype. The rearrangement joins TRBV11-2 to TRBJ2-7; no clear D. V shed 1 base and J shed 0 bases, with 13 bases lying between them. Germline CDR1 is SGHAT and CDR2 is FQNNGV. This CDR3 is built from 16 residues. The CDR3 DNA reads as TGTGCCAGCAGCTTAGCTGGCGGCCCAAGCTCCTACGAGCAGTACTTC. Translating gives CASSLAGGPSSYEQYF.

This clonotype showed up many times. V and J are TRBV13 and TRBJ2-7; TRBD1 matches at 7 bases. CDR3 length: 15 residues. After removal of 3 bases from V and 2 bases from J, the junction contained 7 bases not matched to a gene. The germline gives CDR1 PRHDT, CDR2 FYEKMQ (reference sequence). CDR3 protein: CASSFAVRGTYEQYF. DNA of the CDR3: TGTGCCAGCAGCTTTGCTGTCAGGGGGACCTACGAGCAGTACTTC.

V and J are TRBV25-1 and TRBJ2-3; TRBD2 agrees at 9 bases. The length of the CDR3 is 14 residues. Germline values: CDR1 MGHDK, CDR2 SYGVNS. V shed 3 bases, J shed 4 bases, and the junction held 2 bases outside the gene matches. This CDR3 is CASSDAGGPDTQYF. The CDR3 nucleotides are TGTGCCAGCAGTGACGCGGGAGGGCCAGATACGCAGTATTTT.

Ten or more counts support this clonotype. The chain couples TRBV12-3 or TRBV12-4 to TRBJ2-3, with D unclear. The CDR3 totals 13 residues. Trimming removed 3 bases at V and 7 bases at J, with 11 bases between. CDR3: CASSFGVTYTQYF. The CDR3 nucleotides are TGTGCCAGCAGTTTTGGAGTTACTTATACGCAGTATTTT.

This clonotype was picked up many times. V gene TRBV15 combines with J gene TRBJ2-7; D remains unclear. V lost 0 bases and J 6 bases, leaving 9 bases between the germline ends. The CDR3 is 13 amino acids. The germline CDR1 and CDR2 sequences are LNHNV and YYDKDF (reference sequence). Here the CDR3 DNA reads TGTGCCACCAGCAGAGACAGGTCTAGCGAGCAGTACTTC. This sequence encodes CATSRDRSSEQYF.

Many counts were recorded for this clonotype. The gene calls are TRBV12-3 or TRBV12-4 and TRBJ1-2; D unclear. V was trimmed by 8 bases and J by 4 bases, leaving 14 bases between them. The CDR3 loop spans 13 amino acids. CDR3 DNA: TGTGCCAGCGGGCCCCGTGAGAGCTATGGCTACACCTTC. Residues: CASGPRESYGYTF.

This clonotype was detected a few times. The V and J genes are TRBV6-1 and TRBJ2-3; 9 bases line up with TRBD2. In germline, CDR1 is MNHNS, CDR2 SASEGT. The CDR3 loop spans 16 amino acids. V shed 5 bases, J shed 2 bases, and the junction held 8 bases outside the gene matches. In DNA form, the CDR3 reads TGTGCCAGCAGTACAGGGACTAGCCGAATCACAGATACGCAGTATTTT. It specifies CASSTGTSRITDTQYF.

This chain uses TRBV10-2 with TRBJ2-3; TRBD2 agrees at 9 bases. Germline CDR1 WSHSY, CDR2 SAAADI. V dropped 2 bases and J dropped 5; count of bases not matched to a gene: 17. The CDR3 loop spans 19 amino acids. This chain's CDR3 is CASSEPWARREGQGDTQYF. CDR3 nucleotides: TGCGCCAGCAGTGAGCCATGGGCTAGGCGGGAGGGCCAAGGAGATACGCAGTATTTT.